This T cell receptor beta chain was found in a study of chemoradiotherapy in HPV16-positive cancers. Sequencing used immunoSEQ multiplex PCR; TCRdb keeps in-frame clones, though not all of them. The sample includes about 3,000 clones, roughly 84% of them seen just once. This clonotype was sampled from a human donor with HPV-associated anogenital cancer. The sample in question was tumor tissue, obtained from a patient who underwent chemoradiotherapy.

The CDR3 sequence is CASRLRGANVLTF. CDR3 nucleotides: TGTGCCAGCAGGCTGAGAGGGGCCAACGTCCTGACTTTC. The rearrangement uses TRBV27 and TRBJ2-6, with D uncertain. CDR1 is MNHEY and CDR2 is SMNVEV in the germline V gene (reference sequence). The V end was cut by 6 bases, the J end by 4 bases, with 7 bases between. This CDR3 has 13 residues.